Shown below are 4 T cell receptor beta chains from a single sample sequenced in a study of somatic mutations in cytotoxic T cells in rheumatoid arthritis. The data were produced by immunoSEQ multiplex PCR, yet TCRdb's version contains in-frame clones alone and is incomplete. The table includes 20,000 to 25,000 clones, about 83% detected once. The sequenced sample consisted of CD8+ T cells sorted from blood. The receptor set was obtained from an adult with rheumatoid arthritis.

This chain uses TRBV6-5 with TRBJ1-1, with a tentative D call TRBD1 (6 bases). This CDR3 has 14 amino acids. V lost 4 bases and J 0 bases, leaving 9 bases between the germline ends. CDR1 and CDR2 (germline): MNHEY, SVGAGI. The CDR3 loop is CASSWRGLNTEAFF. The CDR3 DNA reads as TGTGCCAGCAGTTGGCGGGGGCTGAACACTGAAGCTTTCTTT.

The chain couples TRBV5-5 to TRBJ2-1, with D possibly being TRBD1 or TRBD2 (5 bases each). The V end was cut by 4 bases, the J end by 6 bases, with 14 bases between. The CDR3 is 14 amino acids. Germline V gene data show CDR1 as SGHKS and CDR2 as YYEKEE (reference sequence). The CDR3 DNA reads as TGTGCCAGCAGCCACCCATCGGGGCGCAATGAGCAGTTCTTC. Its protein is CASSHPSGRNEQFF.

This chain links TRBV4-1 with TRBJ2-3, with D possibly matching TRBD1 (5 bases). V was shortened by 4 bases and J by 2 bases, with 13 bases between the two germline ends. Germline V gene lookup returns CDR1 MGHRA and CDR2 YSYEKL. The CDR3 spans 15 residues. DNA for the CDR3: TGCGCCAGCAGCCGGGGAAGGGGATTCACAGATACGCAGTATTTT. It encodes CASSRGRGFTDTQYF.

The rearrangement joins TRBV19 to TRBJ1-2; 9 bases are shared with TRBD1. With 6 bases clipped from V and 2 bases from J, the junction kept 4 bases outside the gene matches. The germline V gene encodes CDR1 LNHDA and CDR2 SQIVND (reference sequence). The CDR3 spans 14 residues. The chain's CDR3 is CASSPGQGNYGYTF. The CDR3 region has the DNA TGTGCCAGTAGCCCAGGACAGGGGAACTATGGCTACACCTTC.